A selection of T cell receptor beta chains follows, all from one sample in a study of T cells in Graves' hyperthyroidism and ophthalmopathy. TCRdb redid the calling of the multiplex PCR reads with MiXCR, one entry per CDR3 protein. In the table there are 500,000 to 750,000 distinct CDR3 sequences, approximately 15% of which are singletons. Sequencing input: blood. All receptors derive from a woman under 30 with Graves' ophthalmopathy. Each CDR3 is given with its conserved first and last residue. The order of the fields is J gene, clone size, V gene, D gene, CDR3 protein, CDR3 DNA. A D gene is named only where the DNA matches it firmly. Size is stated for part of the rows, as once, few or many counts, or as a class when the clone is expanded.

TRBJ1-1	many	TRBV28	TRBD1	CASSKLTGVTEAFF	TGTGCCAGCAGTAAATTAACAGGGGTAACTGAAGCTTTCTTT
TRBJ2-1	NA	TRBV7-9	TRBD1	CASTRDRGIDEQFF	TGTGCCAGCACCCGAGACAGGGGAATCGATGAGCAGTTCTTC
TRBJ2-1	many	TRBV6-2/TRBV6-3	NA	CASSYSKGLGYNEQFF	TGTGCCAGCAGTTACTCGAAAGGTCTAGGCTACAATGAGCAGTTCTTC
TRBJ2-3	few	TRBV6-1	NA	CASRWRNTQYF	TGTGCCAGCAGGTGGAGGAATACGCAGTATTTT
TRBJ1-1	few	TRBV6-1	TRBD1	CASRNGQATEAFF	TGTGCCAGCAGGAACGGACAGGCCACTGAAGCTTTCTTT
TRBJ2-7	many	TRBV28	NA	CASSFGVEAYEQYF	TGTGCCAGCAGTTTCGGCGTGGAAGCCTACGAGCAGTACTTC
TRBJ1-3	few	TRBV2	NA	CASRSLEFFSGNTIYF	TGTGCCAGCAGGTCTCTGGAATTCTTCTCTGGAAACACCATATATTTT
TRBJ1-2	many	TRBV27	NA	CASAQGTANYGYTF	TGTGCCAGCGCCCAAGGCACTGCCAACTATGGCTACACCTTC
TRBJ1-1	NA	TRBV6-2/TRBV6-3	NA	CASSYSDGLAEAFF	TGTGCCAGCAGTTACTCAGACGGATTGGCTGAAGCTTTCTTT
TRBJ2-1	many	TRBV7-8	TRBD2	CASTLTSGSNEQFF	TGTGCCAGCACCTTGACTAGCGGTTCCAATGAGCAGTTCTTC
TRBJ2-3	many	TRBV28	TRBD2	CASRSPSGRRDTQYF	TGTGCCAGCAGATCCCCCAGCGGGAGAAGAGATACGCAGTATTTT
TRBJ2-3	many	TRBV12-3/TRBV12-4	TRBD2	CASSKLAGGGDAQYF	TGTGCCAGCAGCAAACTAGCGGGAGGGGGGGATGCGCAGTATTTT
TRBJ2-7	many	TRBV27	NA	CASSLLGEQYEQYF	TGTGCCAGCAGTTTACTTGGAGAACAATACGAGCAGTACTTC
TRBJ2-2	NA	TRBV12-3/TRBV12-4	TRBD2	CASSWQAGGTGELFF	TGTGCCAGCAGTTGGCAGGCGGGAGGGACCGGGGAGCTGTTTTTT
TRBJ2-7	many	TRBV11-1	TRBD2	CASSRTSGIGEQYF	TGTGCCAGCAGCCGGACTAGCGGGATAGGCGAGCAGTACTTC
TRBJ1-5	many	TRBV10-3	NA	CAISESGGHQPQHF	TGTGCCATCAGTGAGTCAGGAGGGCATCAGCCCCAGCATTTT
TRBJ2-5	many	TRBV2	TRBD1	CASSNRGPETQYF	TGTGCCAGCAGCAACAGGGGGCCGGAGACCCAGTACTTC
TRBJ2-3	NA	TRBV4-1	TRBD2	CASSQIRSGTTDTQYF	TGCGCCAGCAGCCAAATCAGGAGCGGGACCACAGATACGCAGTATTTT
TRBJ2-1	NA	TRBV7-9	TRBD2	CASSPRLAGVYEQFF	TGTGCCAGCAGCCCCCGGCTAGCGGGAGTCTATGAGCAGTTCTTC
TRBJ2-1	many	TRBV2	NA	CASRARREQFF	TGTGCCAGCAGAGCTCGGCGGGAGCAGTTCTTC
TRBJ1-5	many	TRBV12-3/TRBV12-4	TRBD1	CASRWEGANQPQHF	TGTGCCAGCAGATGGGAGGGGGCAAATCAGCCCCAGCATTTT
TRBJ1-2	NA	TRBV5-4	TRBD1	CASSLGAGGFYYGYTF	TGTGCCAGCAGCTTGGGGGCAGGGGGCTTCTACTATGGCTACACCTTC
TRBJ2-1	NA	TRBV12-3/TRBV12-4	TRBD2	CASRPRGSSYNEQFF	TGTGCCAGCAGGCCTCGCGGGAGCTCCTACAATGAGCAGTTCTTC
TRBJ2-1	few	TRBV6-2/TRBV6-3	TRBD2	CANGLANNEQFF	TGTGCGAATGGACTAGCAAACAATGAGCAGTTCTTC
TRBJ2-3	NA	TRBV12-3/TRBV12-4	NA	CASRTDTQYF	TGTGCTAGCAGGACAGATACGCAGTATTTT
TRBJ2-3	NA	TRBV29-1	NA	CSVPGRQEADTQYF	TGCAGCGTCCCGGGCAGGCAGGAGGCAGATACGCAGTATTTT
TRBJ2-3	many	TRBV12-3/TRBV12-4	NA	CASSLGPLGMDTQYF	TGTGCCAGCAGTTTAGGCCCCTTAGGGATGGATACGCAGTATTTT
TRBJ2-3	NA	TRBV20-1	TRBD2	CSASPGRAGGDTQYF	TGCAGTGCTAGTCCCGGGAGGGCTGGGGGAGATACGCAGTATTTT
TRBJ1-2	many	TRBV5-6	NA	CASSLPARAYGYTF	TGTGCCAGCAGCTTGCCGGCCAGGGCTTATGGCTACACCTTC
TRBJ2-7	few	TRBV6-1	TRBD1	CASSSDRAPSYEQYF	TGTGCCAGCAGTTCGGACAGGGCACCCTCCTACGAGCAGTACTTC
TRBJ2-7	many	TRBV5-1	TRBD2	CASSNGLAGPTYEQYF	TGCGCCAGCAGCAACGGACTAGCGGGACCGACCTACGAGCAGTACTTC
TRBJ2-5	many	TRBV12-3/TRBV12-4	NA	CASSLNYQETQYF	TGTGCCAGCAGTTTGAACTACCAAGAGACCCAGTACTTC
TRBJ1-2	many	TRBV9	NA	CASSVSGGGNYGYTF	TGCGCCAGCAGCGTGTCCGGGGGGGGCAACTATGGCTACACCTTC
TRBJ2-7	NA	TRBV11-2	NA	CASSWRSSEQYF	TGTGCCAGCAGCTGGCGGAGTTCCGAGCAGTACTTC
TRBJ2-3	many	TRBV19	TRBD1	CASSPTGGLTDTQYF	TGTGCCAGTAGTCCGACAGGGGGCTTAACAGATACGCAGTATTTT
TRBJ2-2	NA	TRBV27	TRBD2	CASRIGTSGTGGELFF	TGTGCCAGCAGGATAGGGACTAGCGGGACGGGCGGGGAGCTGTTTTTT
TRBJ2-1	many	TRBV5-1	NA	CASSLTTNGPYNEQFF	TGCGCCAGCAGCTTGACTACCAACGGACCTTACAATGAGCAGTTCTTC
TRBJ2-7	many	TRBV7-9	NA	CASSLGSRGSYEQYF	TGTGCCAGCAGCTTGGGTAGCCGAGGATCCTACGAGCAGTACTTC
TRBJ2-7	NA	TRBV14	NA	CASSPTRAGEQYF	TGTGCCAGCAGCCCCACTAGGGCCGGAGAGCAGTACTTC
TRBJ2-1	many	TRBV12-3/TRBV12-4	TRBD2	CASSPQTSGSINEQFF	TGTGCCAGCAGTCCCCAGACTAGCGGGAGTATAAATGAGCAGTTCTTC
TRBJ2-1	NA	TRBV4-1	NA	CASSQGPGLHQGQFF	TGCGCCAGCAGCCAAGGACCGGGACTTCATCAGGGGCAGTTCTTC
TRBJ2-1	NA	TRBV2	TRBD2	CASSHPSGKAYNEQFF	TGTGCCAGCAGCCATCCTAGCGGGAAAGCCTACAATGAGCAGTTCTTC
TRBJ1-4	few	TRBV6-1	NA	CASNRMGAKLFF	TGTGCCAGCAACAGAATGGGGGCCAAACTGTTTTTT
TRBJ2-7	NA	TRBV20-1	NA	CSARDRASLYYEQYF	TGCAGTGCTAGAGATAGGGCTAGCCTCTACTACGAGCAGTACTTC
TRBJ2-7	many	TRBV9	NA	CASSTRGPPYEQYF	TGTGCCAGCAGCACCCGGGGCCCCCCCTACGAGCAGTACTTC
TRBJ2-7	few	TRBV27	NA	CASSPKTGAYEQYF	TGTGCCAGCAGTCCAAAGACGGGGGCCTACGAGCAGTACTTC
TRBJ1-1	many	TRBV7-6	NA	CASSLLGESGNTEAFF	TGTGCCAGCAGCTTATTAGGGGAATCAGGGAACACTGAAGCTTTCTTT
TRBJ1-2	few	TRBV14	NA	CASSQDGGAGYGYTF	TGTGCCAGCAGCCAAGACGGGGGCGCGGGCTATGGCTACACCTTC
TRBJ1-2	NA	TRBV7-9	NA	CASSPPGRTYGYTF	TGTGCCAGCAGCCCCCCGGGACGAACCTATGGCTACACCTTC
TRBJ2-3	many	TRBV30	TRBD2	CAWSVSGSLSDTQYF	TGTGCCTGGAGTGTCAGCGGGAGTCTCTCAGATACGCAGTATTTT
TRBJ1-2	many	TRBV28	TRBD1	CASSGQIFYGYTF	TGTGCCAGCTCGGGACAGATTTTCTATGGCTACACCTTC
TRBJ2-2	many	TRBV6-1	NA	CASSEEGRRRTGELFF	TGTGCCAGCAGTGAAGAAGGACGGAGGAGGACCGGGGAGCTGTTTTTT
TRBJ2-1	many	TRBV12-3/TRBV12-4	NA	CASIFHRAWDFLSYNEQFF	TGTGCCAGCATCTTTCATCGCGCATGGGACTTCCTTTCCTACAATGAGCAGTTCTTC
TRBJ1-1	many	TRBV7-8	NA	CASSLGGSTEAFF	TGTGCCAGCAGCTTAGGGGGAAGCACTGAAGCTTTCTTT
TRBJ2-7	many	TRBV13	TRBD2	CASMPGTSGSREQYF	TGTGCCAGCATGCCCGGGACTAGCGGGAGTCGCGAGCAGTACTTC
TRBJ2-5	NA	TRBV2	NA	CAGGFGGLRETQYF	TGTGCCGGGGGATTTGGAGGGCTCCGAGAGACCCAGTACTTC
TRBJ2-1	many	TRBV11-3	TRBD1	CASSLGTTGAHNEQFF	TGTGCCAGCAGCTTGGGGACAACAGGGGCGCACAATGAGCAGTTCTTC